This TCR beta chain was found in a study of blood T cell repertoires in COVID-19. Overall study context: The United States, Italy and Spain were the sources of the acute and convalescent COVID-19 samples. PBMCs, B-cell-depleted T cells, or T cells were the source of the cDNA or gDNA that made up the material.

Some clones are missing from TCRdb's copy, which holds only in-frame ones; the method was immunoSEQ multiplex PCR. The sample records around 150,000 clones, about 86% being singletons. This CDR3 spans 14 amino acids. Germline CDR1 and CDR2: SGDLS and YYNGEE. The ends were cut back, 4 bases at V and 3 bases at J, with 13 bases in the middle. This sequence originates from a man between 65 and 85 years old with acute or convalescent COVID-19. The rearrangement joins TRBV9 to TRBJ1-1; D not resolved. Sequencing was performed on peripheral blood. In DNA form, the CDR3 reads TGTGCCAGCAGCACGGACGGCGGGGACACTGAAGCTTTCTTT. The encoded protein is CASSTDGGDTEAFF.